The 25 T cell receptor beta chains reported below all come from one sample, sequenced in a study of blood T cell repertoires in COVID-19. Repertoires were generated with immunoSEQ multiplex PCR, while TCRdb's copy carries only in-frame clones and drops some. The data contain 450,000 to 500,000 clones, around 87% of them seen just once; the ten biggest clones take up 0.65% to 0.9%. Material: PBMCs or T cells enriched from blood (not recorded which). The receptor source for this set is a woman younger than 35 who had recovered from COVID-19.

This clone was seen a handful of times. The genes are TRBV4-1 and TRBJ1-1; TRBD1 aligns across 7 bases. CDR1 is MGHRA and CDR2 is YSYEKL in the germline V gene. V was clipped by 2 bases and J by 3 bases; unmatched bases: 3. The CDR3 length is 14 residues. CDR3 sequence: CASSQPDRDTEAFF. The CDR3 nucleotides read TGCGCCAGCAGCCAACCCGACAGGGACACTGAAGCTTTCTTT.

CDR3 loop: CASSPYGFSGANVLTF. The CDR3 nucleotides are TGTGCCAGCAGTCCCTACGGGTTCTCTGGGGCCAACGTCCTGACTTTC. The chain is built from TRBV5-4 and TRBJ2-6; D is ambiguous. The V gene lost 5 bases and the J gene lost 0 bases, with 12 bases spanning the gap. CDR1 and CDR2 (germline): SGHNT, YYREEE (reference sequence). The CDR3 is 16 amino acids.

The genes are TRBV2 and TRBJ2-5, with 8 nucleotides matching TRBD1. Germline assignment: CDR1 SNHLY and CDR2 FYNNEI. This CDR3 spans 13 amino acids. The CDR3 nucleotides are TGTACCTACAGACAGGGGTCCCAAGAGACCCAGTACTTC. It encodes CTYRQGSQETQYF.

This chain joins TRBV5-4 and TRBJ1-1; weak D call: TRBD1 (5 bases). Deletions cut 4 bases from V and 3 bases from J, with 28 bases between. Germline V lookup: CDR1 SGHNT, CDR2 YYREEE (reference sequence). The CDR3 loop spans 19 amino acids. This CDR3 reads CASSRDLTYSGRGDTEAFF. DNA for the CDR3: TGTGCCAGCAGCCGCGACTTAACATACAGCGGGAGGGGAGACACTGAAGCTTTCTTT.

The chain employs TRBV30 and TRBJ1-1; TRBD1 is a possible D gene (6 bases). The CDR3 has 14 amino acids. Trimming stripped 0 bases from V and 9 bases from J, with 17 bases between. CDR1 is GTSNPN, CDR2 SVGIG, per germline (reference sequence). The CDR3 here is CAWSVRGGLSQAFF. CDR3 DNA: TGTGCCTGGAGTGTGAGGGGGGGGCTGAGTCAAGCTTTCTTT.

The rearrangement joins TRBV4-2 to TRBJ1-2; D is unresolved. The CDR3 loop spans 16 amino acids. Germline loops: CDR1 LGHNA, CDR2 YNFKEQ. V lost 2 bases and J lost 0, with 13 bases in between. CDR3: CASSQRMGQSNYGYTF. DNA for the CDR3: TGTGCCAGCAGCCAAAGAATGGGCCAGTCTAACTATGGCTACACCTTC.

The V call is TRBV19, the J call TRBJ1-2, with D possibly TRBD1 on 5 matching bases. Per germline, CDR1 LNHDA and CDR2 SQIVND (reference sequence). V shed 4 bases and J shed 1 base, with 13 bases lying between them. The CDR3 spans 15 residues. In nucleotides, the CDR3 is TGTGCCAGTAGTACCAGACAGATCATTAACTATGGCTACACCTTC. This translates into CASSTRQIINYGYTF.

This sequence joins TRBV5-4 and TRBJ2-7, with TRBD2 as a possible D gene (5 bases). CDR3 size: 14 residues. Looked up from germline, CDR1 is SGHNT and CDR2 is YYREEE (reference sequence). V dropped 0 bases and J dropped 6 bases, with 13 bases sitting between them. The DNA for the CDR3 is TGTGCCAGCAGCTTGGAGCGGACCCAAGGCGAGCAGTACTTC. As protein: CASSLERTQGEQYF.

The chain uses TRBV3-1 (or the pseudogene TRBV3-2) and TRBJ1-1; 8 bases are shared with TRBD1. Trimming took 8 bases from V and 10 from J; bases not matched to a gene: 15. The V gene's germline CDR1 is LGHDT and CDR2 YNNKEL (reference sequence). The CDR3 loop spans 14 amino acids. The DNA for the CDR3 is TGTGCCAGCGGCCCCCGTCAGGGGGCAGAAGGAGCTTTCTTT. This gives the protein CASGPRQGAEGAFF.

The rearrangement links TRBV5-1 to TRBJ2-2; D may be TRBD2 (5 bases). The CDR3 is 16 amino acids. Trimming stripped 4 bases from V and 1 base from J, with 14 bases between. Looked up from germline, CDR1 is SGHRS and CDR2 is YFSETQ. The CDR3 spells CASSKTAAGNTGELFF. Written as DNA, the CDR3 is TGCGCCAGCAGCAAAACTGCGGCGGGGAACACCGGGGAGCTGTTTTTT. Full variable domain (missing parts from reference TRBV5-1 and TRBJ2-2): KAGVTQTPRYLIKTRGQQVTLSCSPISGHRSVSWYQQTPGQGLQFLFEYFSETQRNKGNFPGRFSGRQFSNSRSEMNVSTLELGDSALYLCASSKTAAGNTGELFFGEGSRLTVL.

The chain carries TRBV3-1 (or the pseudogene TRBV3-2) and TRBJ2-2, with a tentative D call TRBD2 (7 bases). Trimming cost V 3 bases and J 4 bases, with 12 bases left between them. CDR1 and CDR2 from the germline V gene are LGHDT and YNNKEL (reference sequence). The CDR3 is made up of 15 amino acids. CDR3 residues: CASSHRGGLTGELFF. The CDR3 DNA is TGTGCCAGCAGCCATAGGGGGGGCCTCACCGGGGAGCTGTTTTTT.

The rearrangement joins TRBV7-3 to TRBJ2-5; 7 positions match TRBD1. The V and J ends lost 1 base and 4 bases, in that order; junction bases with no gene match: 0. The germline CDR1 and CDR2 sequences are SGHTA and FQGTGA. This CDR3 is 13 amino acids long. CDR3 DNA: TGTGCCAGCAGCTTAAACAGGGGAGAGACCCAGTACTTC. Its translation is CASSLNRGETQYF. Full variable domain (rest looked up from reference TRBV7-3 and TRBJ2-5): GAGVSQTPSNKVTEKGKYVELRCDPISGHTALYWYRQSLGQGPEFLIYFQGTGAADDSGLPNDRFFAVRPEGSVSTLKIQRTERGDSAVYLCASSLNRGETQYFGPGTRLLVL.

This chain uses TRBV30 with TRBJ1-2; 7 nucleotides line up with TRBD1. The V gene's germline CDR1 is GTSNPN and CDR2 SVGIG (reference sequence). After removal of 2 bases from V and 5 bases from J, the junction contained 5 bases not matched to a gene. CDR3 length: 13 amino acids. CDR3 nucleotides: TGTGCCTGGAGTCTCGGGACAGCTTATGGCTACACCTTC. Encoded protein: CAWSLGTAYGYTF. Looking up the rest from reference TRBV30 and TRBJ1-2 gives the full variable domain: SQTIHQWPATLVQPVGSPLSLECTVEGTSNPNLYWYRQAAGRGLQLLFYSVGIGQISSEVPQNLSASRPQDRQFILSSKKLLLSDSGFYLCAWSLGTAYGYTFGSGTRLTVV.

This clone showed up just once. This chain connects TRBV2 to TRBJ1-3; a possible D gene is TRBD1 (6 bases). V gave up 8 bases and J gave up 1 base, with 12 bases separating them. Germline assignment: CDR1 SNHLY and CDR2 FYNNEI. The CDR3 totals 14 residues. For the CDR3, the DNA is TGTGCCAGCGTCAGGGGTCAATCTGGAAACACCATATATTTT. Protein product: CASVRGQSGNTIYF.

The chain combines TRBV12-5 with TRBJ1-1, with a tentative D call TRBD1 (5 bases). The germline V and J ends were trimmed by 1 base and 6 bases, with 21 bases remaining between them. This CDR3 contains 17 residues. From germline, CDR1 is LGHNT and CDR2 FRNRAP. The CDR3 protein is CASGLGLGGKRGPEAFF. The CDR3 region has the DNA TGTGCTAGTGGTTTGGGGCTAGGAGGGAAAAGGGGTCCTGAAGCTTTCTTT.

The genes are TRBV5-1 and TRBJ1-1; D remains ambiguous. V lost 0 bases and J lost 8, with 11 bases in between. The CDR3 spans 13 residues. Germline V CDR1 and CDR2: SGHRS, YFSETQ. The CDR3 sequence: CASSLAGGYEAFF. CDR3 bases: TGCGCCAGCAGCTTGGCCGGCGGATACGAAGCTTTCTTT. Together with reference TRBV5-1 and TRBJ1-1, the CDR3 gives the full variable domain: KAGVTQTPRYLIKTRGQQVTLSCSPISGHRSVSWYQQTPGQGLQFLFEYFSETQRNKGNFPGRFSGRQFSNSRSEMNVSTLELGDSALYLCASSLAGGYEAFFGQGTRLTVV.

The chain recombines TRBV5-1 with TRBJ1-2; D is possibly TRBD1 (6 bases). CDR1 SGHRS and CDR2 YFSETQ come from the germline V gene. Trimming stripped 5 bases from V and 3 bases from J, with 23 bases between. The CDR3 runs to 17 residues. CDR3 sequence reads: CASRNIFGGGHHYGYTF. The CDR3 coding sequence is TGCGCCAGCAGAAACATTTTCGGCGGGGGGCACCACTATGGCTACACCTTC.

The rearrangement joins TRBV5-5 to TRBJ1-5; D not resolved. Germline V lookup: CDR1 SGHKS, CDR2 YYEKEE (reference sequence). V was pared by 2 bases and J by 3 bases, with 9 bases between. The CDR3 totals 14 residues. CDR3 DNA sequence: TGTGCCAGCAGCTTAAATTGGCACAATCAGCCCCAGCATTTT. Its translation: CASSLNWHNQPQHF. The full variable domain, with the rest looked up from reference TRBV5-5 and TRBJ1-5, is DAGVTQSPTHLIKTRGQQVTLRCSPISGHKSVSWYQQVLGQGPQFIFQYYEKEERGRGNFPDRFSARQFPNYSSELNVNALLLGDSALYLCASSLNWHNQPQHFGDGTRLSIL.

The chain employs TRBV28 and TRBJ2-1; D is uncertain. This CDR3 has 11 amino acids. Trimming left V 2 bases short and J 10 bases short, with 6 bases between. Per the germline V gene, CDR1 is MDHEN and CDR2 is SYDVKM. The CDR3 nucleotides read TGTGCCAGCAGTTTAGTACAGGAGCAGTTCTTC. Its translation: CASSLVQEQFF.

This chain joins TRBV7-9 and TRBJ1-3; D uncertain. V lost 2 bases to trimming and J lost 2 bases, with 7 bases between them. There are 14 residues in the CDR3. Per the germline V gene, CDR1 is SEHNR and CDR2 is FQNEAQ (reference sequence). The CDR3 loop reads CASSLRRTGNTIYF. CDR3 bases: TGTGCCAGCAGCTTACGGCGGACTGGAAACACCATATATTTT.

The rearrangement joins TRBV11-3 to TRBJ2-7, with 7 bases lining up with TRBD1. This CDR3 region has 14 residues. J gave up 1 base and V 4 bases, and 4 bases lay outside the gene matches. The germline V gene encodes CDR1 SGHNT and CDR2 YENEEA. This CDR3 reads CASSSRDRSYEQYF. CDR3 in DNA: TGTGCCAGCAGCTCCCGGGACAGATCCTACGAGCAGTACTTC.

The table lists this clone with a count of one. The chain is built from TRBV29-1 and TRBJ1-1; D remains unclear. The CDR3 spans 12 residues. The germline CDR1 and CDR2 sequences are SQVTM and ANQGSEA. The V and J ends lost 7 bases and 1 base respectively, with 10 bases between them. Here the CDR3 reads CSGGERNTEAFF. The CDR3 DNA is TGCAGCGGCGGGGAGAGGAACACTGAAGCTTTCTTT.

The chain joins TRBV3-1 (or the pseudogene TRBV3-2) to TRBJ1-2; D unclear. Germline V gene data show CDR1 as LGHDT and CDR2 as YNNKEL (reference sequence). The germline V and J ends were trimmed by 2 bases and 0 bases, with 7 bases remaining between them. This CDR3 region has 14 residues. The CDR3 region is CASSQTLANYGYTF. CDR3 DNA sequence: TGTGCCAGCAGCCAAACGCTAGCTAACTATGGCTACACCTTC.

This CDR3 reads CASSSHSGTGTNYGYTF. CDR3 in DNA: TGTGCCAGCAGTTCTCACTCCGGGACGGGGACAAACTATGGCTACACCTTC. The chain couples TRBV27 to TRBJ1-2, with D possibly TRBD1 on 6 matching bases. The CDR3 sequence is 17 residues long. With 4 bases removed from V and 2 bases from J, the gap between germline ends came to 20 bases. Per the germline V gene, CDR1 is MNHEY and CDR2 is SMNVEV (reference sequence).

The chain's CDR3 is CATTDRAPNQPQHF. CDR3 nucleotide sequence: TGTGCCACCACGGACAGGGCACCTAATCAGCCCCAGCATTTT. This chain connects TRBV19 to TRBJ1-5, with 8 bases lining up with TRBD1. The CDR3 totals 14 residues. J was trimmed by 4 bases and V by 10 bases; bases with no gene match: 9. Germline-derived CDR1 and CDR2 are LNHDA and SQIVND (reference sequence).